These 8 T cell receptor beta chains were all obtained from the same sample, sequenced in a study of OX40 agonist ivuxolimab in advanced cancers. Method: immunoSEQ multiplex PCR; TCRdb's copy keeps in-frame clones and lacks some. This sample has just over 70,000 clones, with around 83% found just once. The source material was CD4+ or CD8+ T cells sorted from blood, sampled in a trial of the OX40 agonist ivuxolimab. These receptors originate from an adult with an advanced solid tumor such as melanoma, head and neck, liver or kidney cancer.

The chain links TRBV5-1 to TRBJ2-7, with 10 nucleotides matching TRBD1. J was trimmed by 2 bases and V by 3 bases; bases with no gene match: 5. Per germline, CDR1 SGHRS and CDR2 YFSETQ. The CDR3 is 15 residues long. CDR3 in amino acids: CASSSRTGGTYEQYF. The CDR3 DNA follows: TGCGCCAGCAGCTCCCGGACAGGGGGAACCTACGAGCAGTACTTC.

The CDR3 sequence is CSAKPTDEQFF. The CDR3 DNA reads as TGCAGTGCTAAACCCACCGATGAGCAGTTCTTC. The chain is built from TRBV20-1 and TRBJ2-1, with no clear D. In germline, CDR1 is DFQATT, CDR2 SNEGSKA (reference sequence). The CDR3 totals 11 residues. The ends were cut back, 4 bases at V and 8 bases at J, with 9 bases in the middle.

The chain joins TRBV5-1 to TRBJ2-4; perhaps D is TRBD1 or TRBD2 (5 bases each). Germline lookup yields CDR1 SGHRS and CDR2 YFSETQ. Trimming took 4 bases from V and 9 from J, leaving 20 bases between them. The CDR3 consists of 15 residues. CDR3 amino acids: CASSHGTWGIPIQYF. Written as DNA, the CDR3 is TGCGCCAGCAGCCATGGGACCTGGGGAATCCCCATTCAGTACTTC.

The rearrangement joins TRBV9 to TRBJ1-6, with a possible D match to TRBD1 (6 bases). V lost 2 bases, J lost 8 bases, and 8 bases lay in between. Germline CDR1 SGDLS, CDR2 YYNGEE. The CDR3 consists of 13 residues. CDR3 in DNA: TGTGCCAGCAGCGTGGACAGTTATTCACCCCTCCACTTT. Protein sequence: CASSVDSYSPLHF. Looking up the rest from reference TRBV9 and TRBJ1-6 gives the full variable domain: DSGVTQTPKHLITATGQRVTLRCSPRSGDLSVYWYQQSLDQGLQFLIQYYNGEERAKGNILERFSAQQFPDLHSELNLSSLELGDSALYFCASSVDSYSPLHFGNGTRLTVT.

J is TRBJ1-1 and V is TRBV2; perhaps TRBD1 as D (5 bases). Germline lookup yields CDR1 SNHLY and CDR2 FYNNEI. The CDR3 is 12 amino acids. V was cut by 3 bases and J by 3 bases, with 5 bases left in between. Here the CDR3 reads CASSDRDTEAFF. The CDR3 DNA is TGTGCCAGCAGTGACAGGGACACTGAAGCTTTCTTT.

V is TRBV18 and J is TRBJ1-2, with D possibly TRBD1 on 6 matching bases. This CDR3 has 14 amino acids. Germline-derived CDR1 and CDR2 are KGHSH and LQKENI. Trimming removed 6 bases from V and 3 bases from J, with 14 bases in between. The CDR3: CASSPGGQDYGYTF. The CDR3 bases are TGTGCCAGCTCCCCCGGGGGACAAGACTATGGCTACACCTTC.

The chain carries TRBV5-6 and TRBJ1-1; no clear D. CDR1 and CDR2 (germline): SGHDT, YYEEEE. V was cut by 5 bases and J by 10 bases, with 15 bases left in between. The CDR3 has 12 amino acids. CDR3 protein: CASSRIGVGAFF. In DNA, the CDR3 is TGTGCCAGCAGTAGGATTGGTGTCGGAGCTTTCTTT.

The chain joins TRBV6-6 to TRBJ1-1; D not resolved. This CDR3 has 15 residues. CDR1 is MNHNY, CDR2 SVGAGI, per germline (reference sequence). The V gene lost 5 bases and the J gene lost 7 bases, with 20 bases spanning the gap. This CDR3 reads CASSKAKAPKGEAFF. In DNA form, the CDR3 reads TGTGCCAGCAGTAAAGCAAAGGCTCCGAAGGGTGAAGCTTTCTTT.